This T cell receptor (beta chain) was observed in a study of cytomegalovirus exposure and HLA in healthy donors. Study in general: Among about 200 million T cells, an earlier analysis found roughly 100 million unique TCR beta sequences.

The sample holds a few counts of this clone. What it binds is unknown. PCR involved 60 Vbeta and 13 Jbeta primers. The assay was immunoSEQ multiplex PCR, and TCRdb's table has in-frame clones only and misses some. The sample lists under 200,000 clones; around nine tenths were seen once. Study-level points and caveats: Previous analysis showed most TCR beta V segments were productive about 87% or about 30% of the time.

CDR3 length: 13 amino acids. With 8 bases clipped from V and 10 bases from J, the junction kept 10 bases outside the gene matches. Germline V gene data show CDR1 as MDHEN and CDR2 as SYDVKM. The donors, nominally healthy at sampling, likely had unrecorded immune exposures. Sequencing input: PBMCs. The sequence was collected from a woman aged 18-29 years in good health and CMV-seronegative. The chain links TRBV28 to TRBJ1-4; 7 bases line up with TRBD1. The CDR3 bases are TGTGCCAGCGGACCCCAGACAGGGCGAAAACTGTTTTTT. It is translated as CASGPQTGRKLFF. The full variable domain, completed using reference TRBV28 and TRBJ1-4, is DVKVTQSSRYLVKRTGEKVFLECVQDMDHENMFWYRQDPGLGLRLIYFSYDVKMKEKGDIPEGYSVSREKKERFSLILESASTNQTSMYLCASGPQTGRKLFFGSGTQLSVL.